Below are 17 T cell receptor beta chains sequenced from a single sample in a study of CD8 T cells in Susac syndrome. It was with random hexamers that roughly 0.45 to 1 ug RNA was reverse transcribed. One entry per CDR3 protein results from TCRdb running MiXCR on the immunoSEQ multiplex PCR reads. Among around 230,000 distinct CDR3 sequences listed, 90% to 96% were seen once. Input material: CD4+ T cells from PBMCs. The source is a human donor with Susac syndrome.

The chain is built from TRBV3-1 and TRBJ2-1, with TRBD2 identical over 10 bases. This CDR3 is built from 15 residues. V was clipped by 4 bases and J by 5 bases; unmatched bases: 5. Per germline, CDR1 LGHDT and CDR2 YNNKEL (reference sequence). This CDR3 is CASSRKLAGHNEQFF. As DNA, the CDR3 is TGTGCCAGCAGCCGAAAACTAGCGGGGCACAATGAGCAGTTCTTC.

This chain joins TRBV18 and TRBJ1-2; D possibly corresponds to TRBD1 (5 bases). Trimming took 3 bases from V and 8 from J, leaving 16 bases between them. The CDR3 sequence is 14 residues long. Germline V gene data show CDR1 as KGHSH and CDR2 as LQKENI. The CDR3 bases are TGTGCCAGCTCACCCGGAACCAGACAGAGCGGCTACACCTTC. Amino acids: CASSPGTRQSGYTF. Full variable domain (remainder filled in from reference TRBV18 and TRBJ1-2): NAGVMQNPRHLVRRRGQEARLRCSPMKGHSHVYWYRQLPEEGLKFMVYLQKENIIDESGMPKERFSAEFPKEGPSILRIQQVVRGDSAAYFCASSPGTRQSGYTFGSGTRLTVV.

The J gene is TRBJ2-7, the V gene TRBV20-1; 11 bases fit TRBD2. The V gene's germline CDR1 is DFQATT and CDR2 SNEGSKA (reference sequence). The CDR3 is made up of 13 amino acids. Trimming removed 6 bases from V and 4 bases from J; junction bases left unmatched: 5. CDR3 sequence reads: CSASTSGVYEQYF. Written as DNA, the CDR3 is TGCAGTGCCTCGACTAGCGGGGTTTACGAGCAGTACTTC.

The rearrangement joins TRBV29-1 to TRBJ2-3; possible D gene TRBD2, 5 bases. Trimming removed 1 base from V and 0 bases from J, with 11 bases in between. This CDR3 spans 15 amino acids. Per germline, CDR1 SQVTM and CDR2 ANQGSEA. The CDR3 sequence: CSVEGGRDSTDTQYF. The CDR3 DNA is TGCAGCGTTGAAGGCGGCCGGGATAGCACAGATACGCAGTATTTT.

V is TRBV5-4 and J is TRBJ2-5; TRBD2 matches 7 bases. The CDR3 has 16 residues. Germline loops: CDR1 SGHNT, CDR2 YYREEE (reference sequence). The trim removed 4 bases at V and 3 bases at J, leaving 12 bases unmatched. The CDR3 spells CASSPLAGGRKETQYF. CDR3 coding DNA: TGTGCCAGCAGCCCTTTAGCGGGCGGGCGTAAAGAGACCCAGTACTTC.

This clonotype was observed a single time. The chain uses TRBV7-6 and TRBJ1-3; perhaps TRBD1 as D (5 bases). CDR1 SGHVS and CDR2 FNYEAQ come from the germline V gene. The CDR3 extends over 16 amino acids. The germline V and J ends were trimmed by 1 base and 3 bases, with 13 bases remaining between them. Written as DNA, the CDR3 is TGTGCCAGCAGCTTAGTCGGGCGGGGCAGTGGAAACACCATATATTTT. Protein: CASSLVGRGSGNTIYF.

This chain connects TRBV5-1 to TRBJ2-5, with 7 bases matching TRBD1. There are 14 residues in the CDR3. The junction had 3 bases not matched to a gene; V was cut back by 4 bases and J by 0 bases. The germline V gene has CDR1 SGHRS and CDR2 YFSETQ. The CDR3 DNA is TGCGCCAGCAGCCTGGGACAGAACCAAGAGACCCAGTACTTC. Protein product: CASSLGQNQETQYF. The entire variable domain, with the rest obtained from reference TRBV5-1 and TRBJ2-5, is as follows: KAGVTQTPRYLIKTRGQQVTLSCSPISGHRSVSWYQQTPGQGLQFLFEYFSETQRNKGNFPGRFSGRQFSNSRSEMNVSTLELGDSALYLCASSLGQNQETQYFGPGTRLLVL.

V and J are TRBV20-1 and TRBJ2-1, with 10 bases matching TRBD2. After removal of 4 bases from V and 6 bases from J, the junction contained 6 bases not matched to a gene. The CDR3 runs 14 residues. Germline V gene lookup returns CDR1 DFQATT and CDR2 SNEGSKA (reference sequence). The CDR3 DNA is TGCAGTGCTACGAGCGGGAGGGCCGCCAATGAGCAGTTCTTC. Protein: CSATSGRAANEQFF.

The chain couples TRBV7-3 to TRBJ2-5; 12 nucleotides agree with TRBD2. This CDR3 contains 15 residues. After removal of 5 bases from V and 5 bases from J, the junction contained 6 bases not matched to a gene. From germline, CDR1 is SGHTA and CDR2 FQGTGA. DNA of the CDR3: TGTGCCAGCAGCCCCGGACTAGCGGGGTGGGAGACCCAGTACTTC. Protein: CASSPGLAGWETQYF.

This clonotype showed up just once. The genes are TRBV11-3 and TRBJ2-2; possibly TRBD2 for D (5 bases). This CDR3 region has 19 residues. Trimming removed 5 bases from V and 5 bases from J, with 27 bases in between. Germline lookup yields CDR1 SGHNT and CDR2 YENEEA. CDR3 DNA: TGTGCCAGCAGCAGCGCCCGCAGGAGAGGGAATGGGTTTACCGGGGAGCTGTTTTTT. Translated: CASSSARRRGNGFTGELFF.

V is TRBV20-1 and J is TRBJ1-1; D is unresolved. Trimming pared 5 bases from V and 8 bases from J, leaving 15 bases between. From germline, CDR1 is DFQATT and CDR2 SNEGSKA (reference sequence). The length of the CDR3 is 12 residues. The CDR3 loop reads CSAEGPGIEAFF. The CDR3, as DNA: TGCAGTGCTGAAGGGCCCGGTATAGAAGCTTTCTTT.

J is TRBJ1-5 and V is TRBV12-3 or TRBV12-4, with 7 bases fitting TRBD1. The CDR3 is 15 amino acids. Trimming removed 5 bases from V and 4 bases from J; junction bases left unmatched: 8. CDR3 amino acids: CASSIRQGGNQPQHF. CDR3 nucleotides: TGTGCCAGCAGTATACGACAGGGTGGTAATCAGCCCCAGCATTTT.

V usage is TRBV12-5 and J usage is TRBJ2-7, with a possible D match to TRBD1 (5 bases). The CDR3 sequence is 11 residues long. The V gene's germline CDR1 is LGHNT and CDR2 FRNRAP. V dropped 6 bases and J dropped 6 bases, with 9 bases sitting between them. In nucleotides, the CDR3 is TGTGCTAGTGGCGACAGTGGCGAGCAGTACTTC. Protein: CASGDSGEQYF.

The chain recombines TRBV7-9 with TRBJ2-3; maybe TRBD2 (5 bases). CDR3 length: 15 residues. The V end lost 1 base, the J end lost 0 bases, and 8 bases lay between the germline ends. Germline lookup yields CDR1 SEHNR and CDR2 FQNEAQ (reference sequence). CDR3 amino acids: CASSLGLTSTDTQYF. CDR3 sequence (DNA): TGTGCCAGCAGCTTAGGACTAACTAGCACAGATACGCAGTATTTT.

The chain recombines TRBV7-6 with TRBJ2-7, with D possibly TRBD1 on 6 matching bases. V dropped 1 base and J dropped 3 bases, with 16 bases sitting between them. The CDR3 contains 16 residues. Germline CDR1 SGHVS, CDR2 FNYEAQ. CDR3: CASSLEGHHTLYEQYF. The CDR3 DNA reads TGTGCCAGCAGCTTAGAGGGACACCATACTCTCTACGAGCAGTACTTC.

The chain links TRBV11-2 to TRBJ2-7, with D maybe TRBD2 (6 bases). This CDR3 contains 14 residues. CDR1 is SGHAT and CDR2 is FQNNGV in the germline V gene. The V gene lost 8 bases and the J gene lost 5 bases, with 19 bases spanning the gap. The CDR3: CASVRREQRNEQYF. As DNA, the CDR3 is TGTGCCAGCGTCAGGAGGGAGCAAAGGAACGAGCAGTACTTC.

The J gene is TRBJ2-7, the V gene TRBV18; 7 bases match TRBD1. The V segment lost 4 bases and the J segment 2 bases; nucleotides outside the gene matches: 5. The germline gives CDR1 KGHSH, CDR2 LQKENI. CDR3 size: 14 residues. The CDR3 coding sequence is TGTGCCAGCTCACTCCGGGACAGAGCCTACGAGCAGTACTTC. This gives the protein CASSLRDRAYEQYF.